Presented here are 22 T cell receptor beta chains from one specimen sequenced in a study of cytomegalovirus exposure and HLA in healthy donors. Use of 60 Vbeta and 13 Jbeta primers characterized the PCR. Only in-frame clones appear in the TCRdb table, and some are missing; sequencing was by immunoSEQ multiplex PCR. The repertoire holds 200,000 or so clones, with more than 80% as singletons. Sequencing was carried out using PBMCs. The receptors come from a man aged 30-40 years in good health and CMV-seronegative.

The rearrangement joins TRBV19 to TRBJ1-2; 11 bases are a match to TRBD1. Trimming cost V 7 bases and J 0 bases; bases outside gene matches: 4. Germline CDR1 LNHDA, CDR2 SQIVND (reference sequence). The CDR3 totals 15 residues. CDR3 region: CASKPDRGPNYGYTF. DNA of the CDR3: TGTGCCAGTAAGCCGGACAGGGGGCCTAACTATGGCTACACCTTC.

The V call is TRBV5-1, the J call TRBJ2-7, with 10 bases matching TRBD2. J was trimmed by 5 bases and V by 0 bases; bases with no gene match: 5. The CDR3 runs 15 residues. CDR1 is SGHRS and CDR2 is YFSETQ in the germline V gene. CDR3 amino acids: CASSLVTSGNHEQYF. CDR3 DNA: TGCGCCAGCAGCTTGGTTACTAGCGGGAACCACGAGCAGTACTTC.

J is TRBJ2-3 and V is TRBV19; TRBD1 aligns across 12 bases. This CDR3 has 15 amino acids. V lost 10 bases to trimming and J lost 0 bases; unmatched junction nucleotides: 5. Germline V gene lookup returns CDR1 LNHDA and CDR2 SQIVND (reference sequence). This chain's CDR3 is CATRDRGQSTDTQYF. Here the CDR3 DNA reads TGTGCCACCCGGGACAGGGGGCAAAGCACAGATACGCAGTATTTT.

This chain links TRBV5-1 with TRBJ2-5; 7 positions match TRBD2. The last part of the DNA fits TRBJ2-7 better; the J call may be wrong. Germline-derived CDR1 and CDR2 are SGHRS and YFSETQ. The CDR3 extends over 14 amino acids. In DNA form, the CDR3 reads TGCGCCAGCAGTGGACTAGGAGGCTCCTACGAGCAGTACTTC. Protein: CASSGLGGSYEQYF.

The chain is built from TRBV7-3 and TRBJ1-1; D is undetermined. CDR1 is SGHTA, CDR2 FQGTGA, per germline. Trimming left V 2 bases short and J 5 bases short, with 9 bases between. This CDR3 is built from 13 residues. In DNA form, the CDR3 reads TGTGCCAGCAGCTTAGTCCAGGCAACTGAAGCTTTCTTT. Its translation is CASSLVQATEAFF.

Comments on this clone: The same CDR3 can be traced to other DNA sequences in this sample. The gene calls are TRBV5-6 and TRBJ2-4, with D tentatively TRBD2 (6 bases). The germline gives CDR1 SGHDT, CDR2 YYEEEE. The V end was cut by 0 bases, the J end by 2 bases, with 12 bases between. This CDR3 comprises 16 residues. The CDR3 loop reads CASSLGAEGTKNIQYF. The CDR3 nucleotides read TGTGCCAGCAGCTTGGGGGCGGAGGGAACCAAAAACATTCAGTACTTC.

This chain's CDR3 is CASSTGFQETQYF. CDR3 nucleotide sequence: TGTGCCAGTAGCACGGGGTTCCAAGAGACCCAGTACTTC. The genes are TRBV19 and TRBJ2-5, with a weak D call TRBD2 (5 bases). V was shortened by 6 bases and J by 1 base, with 9 bases between the two germline ends. The CDR3 runs 13 residues. The germline V gene encodes CDR1 LNHDA and CDR2 SQIVND (reference sequence).

The chain combines TRBV7-9 with TRBJ2-2, with a weak D call TRBD2 (6 bases). This CDR3 has 15 amino acids. The ends were cut back, 7 bases at V and 3 bases at J, with 15 bases in the middle. CDR1 is SEHNR and CDR2 is FQNEAQ in the germline V gene (reference sequence). This chain's CDR3 is CASNIPLADTGELFF. The CDR3 nucleotides read TGTGCCAGCAACATACCGTTAGCGGACACCGGGGAGCTGTTTTTT.

V gene TRBV6-5 combines with J gene TRBJ1-1; TRBD1 matches 10 bases. The CDR3 has 16 amino acids. Trimming took 1 base from V and 2 from J; bases not matched to a gene: 4. Germline-derived CDR1 and CDR2 are MNHEY and SVGAGI. In nucleotides, the CDR3 is TGTGCCAGCAGTTACTTGACAGGGGGCGGTAACACTGAAGCTTTCTTT. Translated: CASSYLTGGGNTEAFF.

This clone was seen a handful of times. Here the CDR3 DNA reads TGTGCCAGCAGACAGGGCGGCACTGAAGCTTTCTTT. Translated: CASRQGGTEAFF. V and J are TRBV6-1 and TRBJ1-1; possibly TRBD1 for D (6 bases). Deletions cut 6 bases from V and 4 bases from J, with 9 bases between. CDR1 MNHNS and CDR2 SASEGT come from the germline V gene. The CDR3 loop spans 12 amino acids.

This clone was picked up a small number of times. V gene TRBV5-1 combines with J gene TRBJ2-3, with D hard to call. Trimming cost V 0 bases and J 2 bases, with 7 bases left between them. The CDR3 has 14 residues. Germline CDR1 reads SGHRS; CDR2 reads YFSETQ. This CDR3 reads CASSLAQVTDTQYF. The CDR3 nucleotides are TGCGCCAGCAGCTTGGCCCAGGTCACAGATACGCAGTATTTT.

This clone was picked up one time. This chain links TRBV6-6 with TRBJ2-5, with D tentatively TRBD2 (7 bases). This CDR3 contains 15 residues. V dropped 0 bases and J dropped 5 bases, with 13 bases sitting between them. CDR1 and CDR2 (germline): MNHNY, SVGAGI (reference sequence). The CDR3 sequence is CASSYSGGGRETQYF. CDR3 bases: TGTGCCAGCAGTTACTCGGGGGGGGGCCGGGAGACCCAGTACTTC.

CDR3 bases: TGCGCCAGCAGCCAAGATCGGGTGCAGGGGGCGAACCAGCCCCAGCATTTT. Its protein is CASSQDRVQGANQPQHF. This chain connects TRBV4-3 to TRBJ1-5; the match to TRBD1 covers 8 bases. Germline CDR1 reads LGHNA; CDR2 reads YSLEER. With V trimmed by 0 bases and J by 7 bases, 11 bases remained unmatched. The length of the CDR3 is 17 residues.

V gene TRBV25-1 combines with J gene TRBJ1-3, with D tentatively TRBD1 (5 bases). This CDR3 has 15 amino acids. Trimming cost V 8 bases and J 0 bases, with 14 bases left between them. Per the germline V gene, CDR1 is MGHDK and CDR2 is SYGVNS. The CDR3 region is CASGGGLHSGNTIYF. The CDR3 coding sequence is TGTGCCAGCGGGGGGGGACTCCACTCTGGAAACACCATATATTTT.

The chain couples TRBV18 to TRBJ2-1; D perhaps matches TRBD1 (6 bases). Trimming took off 3 bases at V and 4 bases at J, with 13 bases between the two ends. This CDR3 spans 15 amino acids. Germline assignment: CDR1 KGHSH and CDR2 LQKENI. The CDR3 is CASSPMDRVYNEQFF. The CDR3 coding sequence is TGTGCCAGCTCACCGATGGACAGAGTATACAATGAGCAGTTCTTC.

This chain links TRBV7-3 with TRBJ2-3; 8 bases are shared with TRBD2. The CDR3 consists of 16 residues. Trimming at V came to 4 bases and at J to 4 bases, leaving 10 bases not matched to a gene. The germline gives CDR1 SGHTA, CDR2 FQGTGA. CDR3 loop: CASSSTGGGLADTQYF. For the CDR3, the DNA is TGTGCCAGCAGCTCTACCGGGGGGGGGCTTGCAGATACGCAGTATTTT. The full variable domain, its missing parts supplied by reference TRBV7-3 and TRBJ2-3, is GAGVSQTPSNKVTEKGKYVELRCDPISGHTALYWYRQSLGQGPEFLIYFQGTGAADDSGLPNDRFFAVRPEGSVSTLKIQRTERGDSAVYLCASSSTGGGLADTQYFGPGTRLTVL.

The rearrangement uses TRBV7-6 and TRBJ2-7, with 10 nucleotides matching TRBD1. CDR3 size: 15 residues. Germline assignment: CDR1 SGHVS and CDR2 FNYEAQ. Germline trimming cut 5 bases from V and 3 bases from J; bases unmatched to any gene: 7. CDR3 amino acids: CASSPGQGFYYEQYF. The DNA of the CDR3 is TGTGCCAGCAGCCCGGGACAGGGGTTCTACTACGAGCAGTACTTC.

The rearrangement links TRBV7-9 to TRBJ2-7; 9 nucleotides match TRBD1. The CDR3 has 16 residues. Trimming cost V 4 bases and J 2 bases; bases outside gene matches: 9. Per the germline V gene, CDR1 is SEHNR and CDR2 is FQNEAQ (reference sequence). CDR3 protein: CASSSFSGTGPYEQYF. The CDR3 nucleotides read TGTGCCAGCAGCTCATTCTCCGGGACAGGGCCCTACGAGCAGTACTTC.

The V and J genes are TRBV5-5 and TRBJ1-2; tentatively, D is TRBD1 (6 bases). This CDR3 has 13 residues. The germline V and J ends were trimmed by 4 bases and 7 bases, with 14 bases remaining between them. Germline assignment: CDR1 SGHKS and CDR2 YYEKEE (reference sequence). DNA for the CDR3: TGTGCCAGCAGCCCCGGGGGGCCTGGTGGCTACACCTTC. It translates to CASSPGGPGGYTF.

The genes are TRBV7-2 and TRBJ2-1; the match to TRBD2 covers 13 bases. Per the germline V gene, CDR1 is SGHTA and CDR2 is FQGNSA. Trimming removed 2 bases from V and 9 bases from J; junction bases left unmatched: 7. The CDR3 spans 16 residues. The CDR3 is CASSLLLAGGPREQFF. CDR3 in DNA: TGTGCCAGCAGCTTACTACTAGCGGGGGGGCCTCGTGAGCAGTTCTTC.

This clone was counted only a few times. The V and J genes are TRBV6-1 and TRBJ2-3; 7 nucleotides agree with TRBD2. The CDR3 is 14 amino acids. CDR1 and CDR2 (germline): MNHNS, SASEGT. J lost 5 bases, V lost 1 base, and 3 bases had no gene match. The CDR3 DNA reads TGTGCCAGCAGTGAAGGATGGGGGGGAGATACGCAGTATTTT. Residues: CASSEGWGGDTQYF.

The rearrangement uses TRBV6-1 and TRBJ2-5; perhaps TRBD2 as D (6 bases). Germline CDR1 and CDR2: MNHNS and SASEGT. The germline V and J ends were trimmed by 3 bases and 2 bases, with 16 bases remaining between them. CDR3 size: 16 residues. CDR3 region: CASSETSGPLQETQYF. CDR3 coding DNA: TGTGCCAGCAGTGAGACTAGTGGCCCTTTACAAGAGACCCAGTACTTC.